This TCR beta chain came from a study of CD8 T cells in ankylosing spondylitis. Overall study findings and caveats: Reportedly, matched ankylosing spondylitis synovial fluid was significantly enriched for disease-linked clones. Seemingly distinctive of ankylosing spondylitis blood was a TCR beta motif formed by eight highly homologous variants.

On this clonotype itself: Its matching antigen is unknown.

TCRdb re-analysed the 5' RACE reads in MiXCR, keeping a single row per CDR3 protein. The table includes hundreds of thousands of distinct CDR3 sequences, approximately 17% detected once. Trimming removed 6 bases from V and 3 bases from J, with 20 bases in between. The germline V gene has CDR1 MNHEY and CDR2 SMNVEV (reference sequence). The CDR3 consists of 16 residues. The rearrangement uses TRBV27 and TRBJ1-1; weak D call: TRBD1 (6 bases). The specimen was blood, either unsorted or a sorted T cell fraction (not recorded which). This TCR was sampled from a male donor with ankylosing spondylitis. CDR3 sequence (DNA): TGTGCCAGCAGGCGCACAGGGACAAGTGCTTACACTGAAGCTTTCTTT. The encoded protein is CASRRTGTSAYTEAFF.